This note documents a single TCR beta chain sequence. These newly diagnosed stage II-IVA oral cavity squamous cell carcinoma patients had no prior systemic or radiation treatment. Patients had HPV-negative, locally advanced oral cavity squamous cell carcinoma. No culture or expansion preceded analysis of these blood cells. The source of the sample is a study of neoadjuvant anti-PD-1 for oral cavity cancer. Study information: Patients mostly received three to four biweekly nivolumab doses at 3 mg/kg before surgery.

The CDR3 length is 15 residues. Trimming cost V 4 bases and J 3 bases; bases outside gene matches: 7. Germline V gene sequence: CDR1 SQVTM, CDR2 ANQGSEA. Repertoires were generated with immunoSEQ multiplex PCR, while TCRdb's copy carries only in-frame clones and drops some. The table records about 81,000 clones, approximately 80% of them present only once. The TCR sequence derives from a person aged 40 to 85 with oral cavity squamous cell carcinoma. This sequence joins TRBV29-1 and TRBJ2-3; 10 bases are shared with TRBD2. The sequences come from PBMCs, collected before nivolumab (anti-PD-1) treatment. The CDR3, as DNA: TGCAGCGTTGCCCCCACTAGCGGGGCTACAGATACGCAGTATTTT. Its protein is CSVAPTSGATDTQYF.